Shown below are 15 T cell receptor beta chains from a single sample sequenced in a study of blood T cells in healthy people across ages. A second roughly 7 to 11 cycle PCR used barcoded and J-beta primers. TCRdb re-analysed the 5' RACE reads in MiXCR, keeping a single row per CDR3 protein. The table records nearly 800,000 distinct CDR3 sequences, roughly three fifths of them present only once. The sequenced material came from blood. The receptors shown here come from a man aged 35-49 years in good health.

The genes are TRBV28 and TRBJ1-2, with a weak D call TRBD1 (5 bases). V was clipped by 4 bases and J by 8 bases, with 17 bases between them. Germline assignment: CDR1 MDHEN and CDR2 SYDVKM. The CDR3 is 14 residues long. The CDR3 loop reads CASSSAESWGGYTF. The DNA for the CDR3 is TGTGCCAGCAGTTCCGCCGAGTCCTGGGGGGGCTACACCTTC.

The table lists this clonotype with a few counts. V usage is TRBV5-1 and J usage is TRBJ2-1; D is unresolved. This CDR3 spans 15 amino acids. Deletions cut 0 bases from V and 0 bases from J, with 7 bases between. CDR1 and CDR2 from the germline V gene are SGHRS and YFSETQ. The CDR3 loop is CASSLATGSYNEQFF. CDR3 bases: TGCGCCAGCAGCTTGGCGACGGGCTCCTACAATGAGCAGTTCTTC.

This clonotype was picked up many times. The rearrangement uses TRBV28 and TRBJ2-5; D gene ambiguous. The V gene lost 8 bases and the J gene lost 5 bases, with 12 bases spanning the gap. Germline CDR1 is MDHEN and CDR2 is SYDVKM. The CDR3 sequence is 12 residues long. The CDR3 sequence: CASRSFIETQYF. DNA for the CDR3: TGTGCCAGCCGCTCATTTATCGAGACCCAGTACTTC.

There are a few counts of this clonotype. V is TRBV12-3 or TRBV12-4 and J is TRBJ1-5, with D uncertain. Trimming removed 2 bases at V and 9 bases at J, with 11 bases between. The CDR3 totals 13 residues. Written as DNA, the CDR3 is TGTGCCAGCAGTTTATTAACCCGTGGGCCCCAGCATTTT. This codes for CASSLLTRGPQHF.

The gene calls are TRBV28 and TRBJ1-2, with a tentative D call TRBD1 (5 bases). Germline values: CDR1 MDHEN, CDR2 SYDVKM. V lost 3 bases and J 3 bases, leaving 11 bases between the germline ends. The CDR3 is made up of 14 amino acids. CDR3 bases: TGTGCCAGCAGTTTCCAGGGAAGATACTATGGCTACACCTTC. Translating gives CASSFQGRYYGYTF.

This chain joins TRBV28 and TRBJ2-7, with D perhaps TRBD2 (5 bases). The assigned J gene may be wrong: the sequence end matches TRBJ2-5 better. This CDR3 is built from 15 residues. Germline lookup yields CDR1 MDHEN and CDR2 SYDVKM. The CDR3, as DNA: TGTGCCAGCAGTTTAACCAGTGTTGGAGGAGAGACCCAGTACTTC. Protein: CASSLTSVGGETQYF.

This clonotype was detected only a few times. For the CDR3, the DNA is TGCGCCAGCAGCCAAGATATGGGGACCGAGCAGTACTTC. The encoded protein is CASSQDMGTEQYF. V usage is TRBV4-3 and J usage is TRBJ2-7; D tentatively fits TRBD1 or TRBD2 (5 bases each). V lost 0 bases to trimming and J lost 6 bases, with 9 bases between them. This CDR3 has 13 amino acids. From germline, CDR1 is LGHNA and CDR2 YSLEER.

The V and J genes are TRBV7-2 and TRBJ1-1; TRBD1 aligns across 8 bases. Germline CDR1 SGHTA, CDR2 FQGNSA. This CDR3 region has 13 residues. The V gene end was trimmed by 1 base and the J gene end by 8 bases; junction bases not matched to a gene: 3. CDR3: CASSLGTGPEAFF. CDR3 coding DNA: TGTGCCAGCAGCTTAGGGACAGGGCCCGAAGCTTTCTTT.

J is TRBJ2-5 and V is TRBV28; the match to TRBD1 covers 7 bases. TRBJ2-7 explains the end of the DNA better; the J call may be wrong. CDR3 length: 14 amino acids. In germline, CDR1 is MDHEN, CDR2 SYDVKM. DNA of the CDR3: TGTGCCAGCGACCCCGGGACAGATACCTACGAGCAGTACTTC. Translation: CASDPGTDTYEQYF.

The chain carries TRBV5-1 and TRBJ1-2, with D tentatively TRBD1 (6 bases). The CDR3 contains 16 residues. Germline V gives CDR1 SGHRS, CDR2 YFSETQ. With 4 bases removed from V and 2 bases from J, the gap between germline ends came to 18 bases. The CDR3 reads CASSPRLTGVNYGYTF. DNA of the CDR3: TGCGCCAGCAGCCCGAGGTTGACAGGAGTAAACTATGGCTACACCTTC.

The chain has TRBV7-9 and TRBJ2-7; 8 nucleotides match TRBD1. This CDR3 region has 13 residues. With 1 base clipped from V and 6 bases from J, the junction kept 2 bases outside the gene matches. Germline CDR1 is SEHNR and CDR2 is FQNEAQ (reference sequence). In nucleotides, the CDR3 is TGTGCCAGCAGCTTAGGGACAGGGCGCGAGCAGTACTTC. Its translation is CASSLGTGREQYF.

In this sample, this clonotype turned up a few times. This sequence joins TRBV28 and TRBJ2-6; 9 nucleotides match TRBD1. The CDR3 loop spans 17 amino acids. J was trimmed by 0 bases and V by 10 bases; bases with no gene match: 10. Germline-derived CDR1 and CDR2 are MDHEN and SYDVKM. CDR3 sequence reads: CATNRGRIYSGANVLTF. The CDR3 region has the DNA TGTGCCACAAACAGGGGGCGAATTTACTCTGGGGCCAACGTCCTGACTTTC.

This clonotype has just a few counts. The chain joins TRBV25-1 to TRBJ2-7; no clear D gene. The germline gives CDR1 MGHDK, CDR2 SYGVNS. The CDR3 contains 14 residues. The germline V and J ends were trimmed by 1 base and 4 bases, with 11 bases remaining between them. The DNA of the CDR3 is TGTGCCAGCAGTGAATTCGAGCGAGGATACGAGCAGTACTTC. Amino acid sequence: CASSEFERGYEQYF.

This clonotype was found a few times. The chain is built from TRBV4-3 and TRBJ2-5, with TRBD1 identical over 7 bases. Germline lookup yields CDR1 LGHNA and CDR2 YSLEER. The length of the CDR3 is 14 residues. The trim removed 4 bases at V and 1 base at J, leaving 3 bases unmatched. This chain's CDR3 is CASSPGQLQETQYF. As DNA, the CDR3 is TGCGCCAGCAGCCCGGGACAGCTCCAAGAGACCCAGTACTTC.

The CDR3 region is CASRLGGAKNIQYF. Here the CDR3 DNA reads TGTGCCAGTAGGTTAGGAGGGGCCAAAAACATTCAGTACTTC. The rearrangement uses TRBV19 and TRBJ2-4, with D possibly TRBD2 on 6 matching bases. Per germline, CDR1 LNHDA and CDR2 SQIVND (reference sequence). The CDR3 is 14 amino acids. The ends were cut back, 6 bases at V and 1 base at J, with 10 bases in the middle.